The clone carrying this T cell receptor beta chain occurred once. The antigen remains undetermined. This entry belongs to a study of siplizumab effects on memory and regulatory T cells. TCRdb's copy holds only in-frame clones and misses some; the assay was immunoSEQ multiplex PCR. The sample contains just over 50,000 clones, roughly 97% of which appear only once. Study-wide findings and caveats: Some alloreactive sequences were traceable to unstimulated CD4+ memory cells, and siplizumab significantly reduced them.

Material: naive CD4+ T cells sorted from blood. The TCR comes from a human donor in good health.

The CDR3 nucleotides read TGTGCCTGGACTTCTAGACTAGCGGGAACCGGGGAGCTGTTTTTT. It yields the protein CAWTSRLAGTGELFF. This chain joins TRBV30 and TRBJ2-2, with TRBD2 matching over 11 bases. With V trimmed by 4 bases and J by 5 bases, 6 bases remained unmatched. The CDR3 is 15 residues long. The germline V gene encodes CDR1 GTSNPN and CDR2 SVGIG (reference sequence).